These 3 T cell receptor beta chains share one sample of origin, sequenced in a study of blood T cells in healthy people across ages. A sample-barcoded 5' primer and a J-beta primer mix were used in a second PCR of about 7 to 11 cycles. Each CDR3 protein is one row after TCRdb ran MiXCR on the 5' RACE reads. The profile shows roughly 2 million distinct CDR3 sequences, around 50% of them singletons. Material for sequencing was blood. These receptors originate from a woman between 40 and 55 years old in good health.

V and J are TRBV12-3 or TRBV12-4 and TRBJ1-6; D is unresolved. The CDR3 sequence is 13 residues long. Trimming stripped 6 bases from V and 10 bases from J, with 13 bases between. The CDR3 protein is CASSLTWESPLHF. The CDR3 coding sequence is TGTGCCAGCAGCCTGACCTGGGAATCACCCCTCCACTTT.

The chain uses TRBV6-1 and TRBJ2-5; the match to TRBD1 covers 8 bases. CDR1 and CDR2 (germline): MNHNS, SASEGT. Trimming at V came to 5 bases and at J to 5 bases, leaving 13 bases not matched to a gene. This CDR3 spans 16 amino acids. This CDR3 is CASSPRRDRSVETQYF. In nucleotides, the CDR3 is TGTGCCAGCAGTCCTCGCCGGGACAGGTCTGTGGAGACCCAGTACTTC.

The gene calls are TRBV5-1 and TRBJ1-1; D is ambiguous. The CDR3 is 14 residues long. Germline V gene data show CDR1 as SGHRS and CDR2 as YFSETQ. V dropped 1 base and J dropped 6 bases, with 13 bases sitting between them. The CDR3 protein is CASSLTDGQPEAFF. CDR3 nucleotides: TGCGCCAGCAGCTTGACAGACGGCCAGCCTGAAGCTTTCTTT.